This TCR beta chain was profiled in a study of CD8+ T cells in alopecia areata. General study findings and limits: Many expanded lesional clones persisted during tofacitinib (in both scalp and blood). Clonality was higher in lesional than normal scalp, especially in alopecia totalis/universalis. Scalp sample data also include resident alphabeta T cells from normal skin.

Indicated treatment: oral pan-JAK inhibitor, 5-10 mg twice daily. Samples from alopecia areata patients were lesional scalp punch biopsies and peripheral blood. The CDR3 spans 14 residues. V lost 5 bases and J 3 bases, leaving 11 bases between the germline ends. Germline CDR1 and CDR2: MNHNY and SVGAGI (reference sequence). The sequencing template was cDNA reverse transcribed from extracted RNA. Some clones are missing from TCRdb's copy, which holds only in-frame ones; the method was immunoSEQ multiplex PCR. Here the sample spans 100,000 to 150,000 clones, 60% to 65% being singletons. As concerns this clone: The target antigen is unknown.

The gene calls are TRBV6-6 and TRBJ1-5; possibly TRBD1 for D (5 bases). Specimen: CD4+ T cells sorted from blood, collected at week 4, from a patient treated with tofacitinib. The TCR originated in a human donor with alopecia areata. Written as DNA, the CDR3 is TGTGCCAGCAGTGCGGGGGGATTCAATCAGCCCCAGCATTTT. Its translation is CASSAGGFNQPQHF.